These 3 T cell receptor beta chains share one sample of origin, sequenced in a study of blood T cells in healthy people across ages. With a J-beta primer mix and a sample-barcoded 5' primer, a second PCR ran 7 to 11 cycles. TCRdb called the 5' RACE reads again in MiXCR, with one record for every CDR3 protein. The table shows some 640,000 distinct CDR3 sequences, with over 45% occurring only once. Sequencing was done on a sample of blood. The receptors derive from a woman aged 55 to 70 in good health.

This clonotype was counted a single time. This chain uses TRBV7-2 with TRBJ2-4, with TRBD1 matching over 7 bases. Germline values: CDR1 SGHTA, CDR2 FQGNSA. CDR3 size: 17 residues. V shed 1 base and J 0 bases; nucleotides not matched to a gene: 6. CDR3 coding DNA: TGTGCCAGCAGCTTAGGAGACAGGGATTCAGCCAAAAACATTCAGTACTTC. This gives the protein CASSLGDRDSAKNIQYF.

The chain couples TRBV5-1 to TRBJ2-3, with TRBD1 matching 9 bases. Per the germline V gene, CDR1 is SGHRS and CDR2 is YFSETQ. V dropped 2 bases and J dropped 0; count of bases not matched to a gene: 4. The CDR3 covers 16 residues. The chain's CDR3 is CASSFGTGTSTDTQYF. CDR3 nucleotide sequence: TGCGCCAGCAGCTTCGGGACAGGGACTAGCACAGATACGCAGTATTTT. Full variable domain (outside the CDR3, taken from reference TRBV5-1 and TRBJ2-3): KAGVTQTPRYLIKTRGQQVTLSCSPISGHRSVSWYQQTPGQGLQFLFEYFSETQRNKGNFPGRFSGRQFSNSRSEMNVSTLELGDSALYLCASSFGTGTSTDTQYFGPGTRLTVL.

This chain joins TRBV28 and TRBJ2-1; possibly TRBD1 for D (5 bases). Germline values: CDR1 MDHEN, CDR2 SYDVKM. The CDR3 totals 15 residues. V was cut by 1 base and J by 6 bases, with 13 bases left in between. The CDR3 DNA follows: TGTGCCAGCAGTTTATATCGGGTTAGGGGCAATGAGCAGTTCTTC. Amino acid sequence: CASSLYRVRGNEQFF.